The rows below give T cell receptor beta chains drawn from one sample of a study of T-cell reconstitution after alpha-beta-depleted transplantation in children. Using its own MiXCR run on the PCR reads, TCRdb lists one record per CDR3 protein. The sample lists 120,000 or so distinct CDR3 sequences, roughly 23% occurring once. The starting material was PBMCs, mostly from graft donor cells, obtained 180 days after TCRalphabeta/CD19-depleted stem cell transplant. The source is a male patient aged 2-10 years who had a stem cell transplant for chronic granulomatous disease, so the T cells may come from the graft donor. Each CDR3 is given with its conserved first and last residue. The D gene is left open where the match is weak. The size of a clone is reported for some rows only, either as once, few or many, or as a class for expanded clones.

clone_size j_call v_call d_call cdr3_nt cdr3_aa
few TRBJ2-2 TRBV5-6 NA TGTGCCAGCAGCTACGACACCGGGGAGCTGTTTTTT CASSYDTGELFF
NA TRBJ2-6 TRBV7-3 NA TGTGCCAGCAGTTCTTTCGGGGGTTCTGGGGCCAACGTCCTGACTTTC CASSSFGGSGANVLTF
many TRBJ2-7 TRBV20-1 NA TGCAGTGCTCGACCGGGTGGGGCCTACGAGCAGTACTTC CSARPGGAYEQYF
few TRBJ2-1 TRBV20-1 TRBD2 TGCAGTCCCACTAGCGGGAACTACAATGAGCAGTTCTTC CSPTSGNYNEQFF
NA TRBJ2-1 TRBV4-3 TRBD2 TGCGCCAGCAGCAGACGACGGGGGGGCCAGAATGAGCAGTTCTTC CASSRRRGGQNEQFF
NA TRBJ2-3 TRBV21-1 NA TGTGCCACCGTGACCGGGACAACTAGCACAGATACGCAGTATTTT CATVTGTTSTDTQYF
NA TRBJ2-1 TRBV28 TRBD1 TGTGCCAGCAGGACAGGGGCCTACAATGAGCAGTTCTTC CASRTGAYNEQFF
NA TRBJ2-7 TRBV12-3/TRBV12-4 NA TGTGCCAGCAGTCTGGACCCCCTGTACGAGCAGTACTTC CASSLDPLYEQYF
NA TRBJ2-3 TRBV20-1 TRBD1 TGCAGTGCTAGAGTCCCAACCACAGGGGGCGCGAGCACAGATACGCAGTATTTT CSARVPTTGGASTDTQYF
many TRBJ1-5 TRBV20-1 TRBD1 TGCAGTGCTAGAGAGCAGGGGGCGAGTCAGCCCCAGCATTTT CSAREQGASQPQHF
NA TRBJ2-2 TRBV7-9 NA TGTGCCAGCACACCTTTGGCCGGGGAGCTGTTTTTT CASTPLAGELFF
many TRBJ2-7 TRBV11-2 TRBD2 TGTGCCAGCAGCTTAGACGGACTAGCGGGGGGGATATCCTACGAGCAGTACTTC CASSLDGLAGGISYEQYF
NA TRBJ2-1 TRBV7-9 NA TGTGCCAGCAGCTTCCCCACTGGCAATGAGCAGTTCTTC CASSFPTGNEQFF
many TRBJ2-3 TRBV20-1 NA TGCAGTGCTATGGCTCCGGGGGGCACAGATACGCAGTATTTT CSAMAPGGTDTQYF
few TRBJ2-1 TRBV7-9 NA TGTGCCAGCAGCTTGACGGGCCAGGGGGAGCAGTTCTTC CASSLTGQGEQFF
NA TRBJ2-3 TRBV10-3 TRBD2 TGTGCCATCAACAGCGGGGGGCATACTAGCACAGATACGCAGTATTTT CAINSGGHTSTDTQYF
few TRBJ2-2 TRBV2 NA TGTGCCAGCAAGAGCTGGGGCACCGGGGAGCTGTTTTTT CASKSWGTGELFF
few TRBJ2-3 TRBV29-1 NA TGCAGCGTAGGAGGGGGCAAAACCAGGGCACTATTTGCAGATACGCAGTATTTT CSVGGGKTRALFADTQYF
few TRBJ1-2 TRBV20-1 NA TGCAGTGCTAGAGATGGGGCAGGGCAAGGCTTTGCCTTC CSARDGAGQGFAF
many TRBJ2-5 TRBV6-5 NA TGTGCCAGCGTAAAACGGGAGGAGACCCAGTACTTC CASVKREETQYF
few TRBJ2-1 TRBV28 NA TGTGCCAGCAGTTTCTCCCAAAATGAGCAGTTCTTC CASSFSQNEQFF
NA TRBJ2-3 TRBV4-3 NA TGCGCCAGCAGCCAGACGTTAAACGGGGCGGGAGATACGCAGTATTTT CASSQTLNGAGDTQYF
NA TRBJ1-1 TRBV5-1 NA TGCGCCAGCAGCGGACAGTCGAACACTGAAGCTTTCTTT CASSGQSNTEAFF